The next 22 T cell receptor beta chains were all read from a single sample in a study of OX40 agonist ivuxolimab in advanced cancers. The table came from immunoSEQ multiplex PCR; TCRdb's copy has only in-frame clones and leaves some out. The table includes tens of thousands of clones, 75% to 90% detected once. This material consisted of CD4+ or CD8+ T cells sorted from blood, taken in a trial of the OX40 agonist ivuxolimab. These receptors originate from an adult with an advanced solid tumor such as melanoma, head and neck, liver or kidney cancer.

V and J are TRBV28 and TRBJ1-1; a possible D gene is TRBD1 (5 bases). Germline V CDR1 and CDR2: MDHEN, SYDVKM. The CDR3 consists of 12 residues. This CDR3 is CGCWGLNTEAFF. The CDR3 DNA follows: TGTGGATGTTGGGGACTAAACACTGAAGCTTTCTTT.

This sequence joins TRBV28 and TRBJ1-2, with 9 positions matching TRBD1. The CDR3 sequence is 15 residues long. V was clipped by 7 bases and J by 6 bases; unmatched bases: 12. Germline V gives CDR1 MDHEN, CDR2 SYDVKM. The CDR3 coding sequence is TGTGCCAGCACCTCCCCGGGACAGGGAATGGATGGCTACACCTTC. It is translated as CASTSPGQGMDGYTF.

This clone was picked up one time. This chain uses TRBV19 with TRBJ2-7, with TRBD1 as a possible D gene (6 bases). There are 13 residues in the CDR3. Trimming pared 3 bases from V and 3 bases from J, leaving 9 bases between. The V gene's germline CDR1 is LNHDA and CDR2 SQIVND (reference sequence). CDR3 sequence (DNA): TGTGCCAGTAGTATTGAAGGGGGCTACGAGCAGTACTTC. Translation: CASSIEGGYEQYF.

Concerning this clone itself: A much larger clone lies one base from this, so it may be a read error. This chain links TRBV7-2 with TRBJ1-5, with no clear D. V was pared by 1 base and J by 1 base, with 2 bases between. The germline gives CDR1 SGHTA, CDR2 FQGNSA. The CDR3 is made up of 13 amino acids. DNA of the CDR3: TGTGCCAGCAGCTTAGAAAGCAATCAGCCCCAGCATTTT. Protein product: CASSLESNQPQHF.

The chain uses TRBV7-8 and TRBJ1-4; D is unclear. Germline CDR1 SGHVS, CDR2 FQNEAQ. This CDR3 is built from 13 residues. The V and J ends lost 6 bases and 7 bases respectively, with 12 bases between them. The CDR3 is CASRHINGEKLFF. CDR3 bases: TGTGCCAGCAGACACATCAACGGTGAAAAACTGTTTTTT.

The gene calls are TRBV6-5 and TRBJ1-1, with 9 bases that match TRBD1. This CDR3 region has 15 residues. CDR1 is MNHEY, CDR2 SVGAGI, per germline. V shed 6 bases, J shed 7 bases, and the junction held 12 bases outside the gene matches. The CDR3 region is CASRAWGQGTIEAFF. In DNA, the CDR3 is TGTGCCAGCAGAGCATGGGGACAGGGAACGATTGAAGCTTTCTTT.

V and J are TRBV10-3 and TRBJ1-2; TRBD1 matches at 7 bases. The CDR3 totals 13 residues. The junction had 0 bases not matched to a gene; V was cut back by 0 bases and J by 5 bases. CDR1 and CDR2 from the germline V gene are ENHRY and SYGVKD. CDR3 DNA sequence: TGTGCCATCAGTGAGTCGGGACAGTATGGCTACACCTTC. Amino acid sequence: CAISESGQYGYTF.

V is TRBV18 and J is TRBJ1-1; no clear D gene. The CDR3 spans 17 residues. V was cut by 2 bases and J by 0 bases, with 16 bases left in between. In germline, CDR1 is KGHSH, CDR2 LQKENI. The CDR3 DNA reads as TGTGCCAGCTCACCAACGACCCCTCGAATGATGAACACTGAAGCTTTCTTT. Amino acids: CASSPTTPRMMNTEAFF.

The chain combines TRBV27 with TRBJ1-2; D not certain. Deletions cut 0 bases from V and 2 bases from J, with 7 bases between. Germline CDR1 MNHEY, CDR2 SMNVEV (reference sequence). The CDR3 totals 14 residues. This CDR3 is CASSLSGQNYGYTF. For the CDR3, the DNA is TGTGCCAGCAGTTTATCAGGGCAAAACTATGGCTACACCTTC.

The genes are TRBV9 and TRBJ2-7; D gene ambiguous. V was trimmed by 0 bases and J by 6 bases, leaving 16 bases between them. CDR1 and CDR2 from the germline V gene are SGDLS and YYNGEE. The CDR3 has 15 amino acids. CDR3 DNA sequence: TGTGCCAGCAGCGTAGATACGGACCCCCGGCGCGAGCAGTACTTC. The encoded protein is CASSVDTDPRREQYF.

The chain combines TRBV27 with TRBJ2-7; D may be TRBD2 (6 bases). V lost 3 bases to trimming and J lost 3 bases, with 9 bases between them. Germline V lookup: CDR1 MNHEY, CDR2 SMNVEV (reference sequence). The CDR3 sequence is 13 residues long. The CDR3 is CASSFRLDYEQYF. As DNA, the CDR3 is TGTGCCAGCAGTTTCCGACTAGACTACGAGCAGTACTTC.

V and J are TRBV29-1 and TRBJ2-5; TRBD1 or TRBD2 may be the D gene (7 bases each). CDR3 length: 17 amino acids. V was trimmed by 3 bases and J by 1 base, leaving 21 bases between them. The germline V gene encodes CDR1 SQVTM and CDR2 ANQGSEA. The DNA of the CDR3 is TGCAGCGTTGATGGAATGGGGAGGGGGCCCTTCCAAGAGACCCAGTACTTC. Translation gives CSVDGMGRGPFQETQYF.

This chain connects TRBV7-6 to TRBJ2-1; no clear D gene. The V and J ends lost 5 bases and 1 base respectively, with 15 bases between them. The CDR3 loop spans 16 amino acids. Germline CDR1 is SGHVS and CDR2 is FNYEAQ. The CDR3 loop is CASSPRSSKSYNEQFF. As DNA, the CDR3 is TGTGCCAGCAGCCCGCGGTCGAGTAAGTCCTACAATGAGCAGTTCTTC.

The CDR3 DNA reads as TGTGCCACCAGCAGAGATATTCTAGCGGGAGGGGGCCGGAATCTCTACGAGCAGTACTTC. Translation gives CATSRDILAGGGRNLYEQYF. The V gene is TRBV15, the J gene TRBJ2-7, with TRBD2 identical over 12 bases. The CDR3 sequence is 20 residues long. After removal of 0 bases from V and 3 bases from J, the junction contained 15 bases not matched to a gene. Germline lookup yields CDR1 LNHNV and CDR2 YYDKDF (reference sequence).

The gene calls are TRBV18 and TRBJ1-1; 10 positions agree with TRBD1. This CDR3 has 16 amino acids. J lost 0 bases, V lost 6 bases, and 7 bases had no gene match. Germline V gene sequence: CDR1 KGHSH, CDR2 LQKENI. The CDR3 spells CASSRDRGGVNTEAFF. The DNA of the CDR3 is TGTGCCAGCTCGCGGGACAGGGGAGGAGTGAACACTGAAGCTTTCTTT.

This sequence joins TRBV20-1 and TRBJ2-7; D not resolved. Germline values: CDR1 DFQATT, CDR2 SNEGSKA (reference sequence). The CDR3 loop spans 9 amino acids. V gave up 6 bases and J gave up 2 bases, with 2 bases separating them. Here the CDR3 DNA reads TGCAGTGCCCCCTACGAGCAGTACTTC. Its translation is CSAPYEQYF.

The rearrangement links TRBV5-4 to TRBJ2-3; TRBD2 matches 14 bases. CDR1 and CDR2 from the germline V gene are SGHNT and YYREEE (reference sequence). Trimming removed 4 bases from V and 9 bases from J; junction bases left unmatched: 7. There are 15 residues in the CDR3. The CDR3 DNA reads as TGTGCCAGCAGCGCTGGACTAGCGGGAGGTGGGACGCAGTATTTT. Protein product: CASSAGLAGGGTQYF.

V usage is TRBV19 and J usage is TRBJ2-7; 9 nucleotides align to TRBD1. Trimming removed 4 bases from V and 4 bases from J; junction bases left unmatched: 2. Germline-derived CDR1 and CDR2 are LNHDA and SQIVND (reference sequence). The CDR3 has 13 amino acids. The CDR3, as DNA: TGTGCCAGTAGTACCGGGACAGGGTACGAGCAGTACTTC. It is translated as CASSTGTGYEQYF.

The chain joins TRBV12-5 to TRBJ1-5, with TRBD1 matching over 8 bases. After removal of 7 bases from V and 3 bases from J, the junction contained 5 bases not matched to a gene. Germline CDR1 is LGHNT and CDR2 is FRNRAP. This CDR3 is 14 amino acids long. The CDR3 here is CASALTGDNQPQHF. Written as DNA, the CDR3 is TGTGCTAGTGCCCTGACAGGGGACAATCAGCCCCAGCATTTT. Looking up the rest from reference TRBV12-5 and TRBJ1-5 gives the full variable domain: DARVTQTPRHKVTEMGQEVTMRCQPILGHNTVFWYRQTMMQGLELLAYFRNRAPLDDSGMPKDRFSAEMPDATLATLKIQPSEPRDSAVYFCASALTGDNQPQHFGDGTRLSIL.

The chain is built from TRBV4-1 and TRBJ1-1, with 9 bases that match TRBD1. From germline, CDR1 is MGHRA and CDR2 YSYEKL. V lost 4 bases to trimming and J lost 1 base; unmatched junction nucleotides: 10. The length of the CDR3 is 17 residues. This chain's CDR3 is CASSRYIPGQGNTEAFF. CDR3 coding DNA: TGCGCCAGCAGCCGCTACATTCCGGGACAGGGGAACACTGAAGCTTTCTTT.

The table lists this clone with a few counts. This chain joins TRBV5-1 and TRBJ2-5; possible D gene TRBD2, 6 bases. This CDR3 spans 15 amino acids. Germline assignment: CDR1 SGHRS and CDR2 YFSETQ. Trimming left V 5 bases short and J 4 bases short, with 18 bases between. The CDR3 loop reads CASRAWASALETQYF. The CDR3 region has the DNA TGCGCCAGCAGAGCCTGGGCTAGCGCTCTAGAGACCCAGTACTTC.

V gene TRBV11-1 combines with J gene TRBJ2-5; D gene unclear. V was pared by 5 bases and J by 0 bases, with 4 bases between. The CDR3 sequence is 12 residues long. Per the germline V gene, CDR1 is SGHAT and CDR2 is FQDESV (reference sequence). The CDR3 sequence: CASSKNQETQYF. The CDR3 DNA reads TGTGCCAGCAGCAAAAACCAAGAGACCCAGTACTTC.